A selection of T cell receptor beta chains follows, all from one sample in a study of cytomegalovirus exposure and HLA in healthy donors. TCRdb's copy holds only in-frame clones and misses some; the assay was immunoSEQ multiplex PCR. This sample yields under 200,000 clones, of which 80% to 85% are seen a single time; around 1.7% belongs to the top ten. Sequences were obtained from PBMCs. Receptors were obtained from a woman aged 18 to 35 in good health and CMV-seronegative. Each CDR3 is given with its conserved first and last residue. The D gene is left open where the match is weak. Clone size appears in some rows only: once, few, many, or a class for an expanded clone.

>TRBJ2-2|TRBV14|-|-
TGTGCCGCGAGGTGGACAGGGAGGGACCCCGGGGAGCTGTTTTTT
CAARWTGRDPGELFF
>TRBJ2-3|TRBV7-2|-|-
TGTGCCAGCAGCTCGGAGTGGTTGAGCACAGATACGCAGTATTTT
CASSSEWLSTDTQYF
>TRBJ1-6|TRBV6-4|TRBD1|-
TGTGCCAGCAGCCGACAGGGCTTTAATTCACCCCTCCACTTT
CASSRQGFNSPLHF
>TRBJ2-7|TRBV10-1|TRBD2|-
TGCGCCAGCAGTGAGTCCCGACTAGCGGGAGGCCCCGAGCCCTACGAGCAGTACTTC
CASSESRLAGGPEPYEQYF
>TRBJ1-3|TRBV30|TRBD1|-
TGTGCCTGGGACAGGGAATCCTCTGGAAACACCATATATTTT
CAWDRESSGNTIYF
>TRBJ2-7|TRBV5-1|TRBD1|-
TGCGCCAGCAGTCGCGACAGGGATGACTCCTACGAGCAGTACTTC
CASSRDRDDSYEQYF
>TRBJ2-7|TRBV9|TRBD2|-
TGTGCCAGCAGCCCCACCCCAGCGGGAGTCTACGAGCAGTACTTC
CASSPTPAGVYEQYF
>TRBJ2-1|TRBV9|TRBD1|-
TGTGCCAGCAGCGTAGCCGGCAGACAGGGGGCGCTGAATGAGCAGTTCTTC
CASSVAGRQGALNEQFF
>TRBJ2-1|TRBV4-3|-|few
TGCGCCAGCAGCCAGGCGGGCCCCTCCTACAATGAGCAGTTCTTC
CASSQAGPSYNEQFF
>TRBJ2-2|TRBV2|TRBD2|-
TGTGCCAGCAGTGACCCCCCGCCGCCGGGAGGGCGAGCGGGGACCGGGGAGCTGTTTTTT
CASSDPPPPGGRAGTGELFF
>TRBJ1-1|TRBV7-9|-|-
TGTGCCAGCACCACAACAGGGTCCCCTGAAGCTTTCTTT
CASTTTGSPEAFF
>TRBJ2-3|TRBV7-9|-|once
TGTGCCAGCGCCCCCTGGACTGGTACGCAGTATTTT
CASAPWTGTQYF
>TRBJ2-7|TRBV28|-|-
TGTGCCAGCAGTTTAGGGCTTGGAGGGCAGCGCGAGCAGTACTTC
CASSLGLGGQREQYF
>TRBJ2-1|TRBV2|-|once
TGTGCCAGCAGGGAAGGGGGGCTCGCCACTGAGCAGTTCTTC
CASREGGLATEQFF
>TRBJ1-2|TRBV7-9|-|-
TGTTCCAGCAGCTTAGGTCCCAATGGCTACACCTTC
CSSSLGPNGYTF
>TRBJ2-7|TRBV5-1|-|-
TGCGCCAGCAGCTCGAGTGCGGGGAGCTCCTACGAGCAGTACTTC
CASSSSAGSSYEQYF
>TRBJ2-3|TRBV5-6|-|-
TGTGCCAGCAGCGGGGGGGCCACCAAAGGCACAGATACGCAGTATTTT
CASSGGATKGTDTQYF
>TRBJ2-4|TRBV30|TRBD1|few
TGTGCCTGGAGTGTATATCTGGGACAGGGAAACATTCAGTACTTC
CAWSVYLGQGNIQYF
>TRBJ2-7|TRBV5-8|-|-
TGTGCCAGCGGCCTTGGACAGCCTGCGGGGCAGTACTTC
CASGLGQPAGQYF
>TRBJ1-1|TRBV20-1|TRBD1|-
TGCAGGGGGGACAGGACTGAAGCTTTCTTT
CRGDRTEAFF
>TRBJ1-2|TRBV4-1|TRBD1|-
TGCGCCAGCAGCGCGCAACAGGGGGCCTTTAATGGCTACACCTTC
CASSAQQGAFNGYTF
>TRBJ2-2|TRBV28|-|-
TGTGCCAGCAGTTTAGACAGCACGAACACCGGGGAGCTGTTTTTT
CASSLDSTNTGELFF
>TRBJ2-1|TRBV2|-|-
TGTGCCAGCAGTGAAGCGGGCTTCTCCTACAATGAGCAGTTCTTC
CASSEAGFSYNEQFF
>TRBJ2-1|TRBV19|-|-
TGTGCCAGTAGCGAGACGACAGGTTCCTACAATGAGCAGTTCTTC
CASSETTGSYNEQFF
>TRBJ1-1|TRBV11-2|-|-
TGTGCCAGCAGCCCAAGCGCGGGGTGTGAAGCTTTCTTT
CASSPSAGCEAFF
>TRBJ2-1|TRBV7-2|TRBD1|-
TGTGCCAGCAGCTTAGTGCTCCTGGACAGGGCCTACAATGAGCAGTTCTTC
CASSLVLLDRAYNEQFF
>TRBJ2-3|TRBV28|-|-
TGTGCCAGCAGTTTCCGAGATACGCAGTATTTT
CASSFRDTQYF
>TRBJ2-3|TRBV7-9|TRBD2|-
TGTGCCAGCAGCCTAGCGGGAGAAAGGACAGATACGCAGTATTTT
CASSLAGERTDTQYF
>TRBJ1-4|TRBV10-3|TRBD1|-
TGTGCCATCAGTGAGTCCGGTGGGGGACAGGGCCAGGCAAAACTGTTTTTT
CAISESGGGQGQAKLFF
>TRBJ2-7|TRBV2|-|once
TGTGCCAGCAGTTCGGCGGGTGGCGAGCAGTACTTC
CASSSAGGEQYF
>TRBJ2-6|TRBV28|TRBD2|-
TGTGCCAGCAGGAGCCGGGGGGTTCCCGCTGGGGCCAACGTCCTGACTTTC
CASRSRGVPAGANVLTF